This is a list of T cell receptor beta chains from one sample in a study of blood T cells in healthy people across ages. In TCRdb, the 5' RACE reads were re-called with MiXCR into one record per CDR3 protein. The sample has 850,000 to 1,300,000 distinct CDR3 sequences; 45% are singletons. Sequenced sample: blood. The receptor set was obtained from a woman aged 60-70 years in good health. CDR3s include the opening cysteine and the closing phenylalanine or tryptophan. D genes are given only for firm matches. Size values are once, few and many counts, or a class for expanded clones, and some rows have none.

v_gene	j_gene	d_gene	abundance	CDR3nt	CDR3aa
TRBV19	TRBJ2-3	TRBD1	NA	TGTGCCAGTAGTAATACAGGGGGCTGGACAGATACGCAGTATTTT	CASSNTGGWTDTQYF
TRBV27	TRBJ1-2	NA	NA	TGTGCCAGCAGCGCCACAGGGCGCGGCTACACCTTC	CASSATGRGYTF
TRBV20-1	TRBJ2-5	TRBD2	NA	TGCAGTGCTAGAGATTACCTAGCGGGGACCCAAGAGACCCAGTACTTC	CSARDYLAGTQETQYF
TRBV5-5	TRBJ2-2	TRBD2	NA	TGTGCCAGCAGCTTGGAGGCGTCTAGCGGATTTCCGAACACCGGGGAGCTGTTTTTT	CASSLEASSGFPNTGELFF
TRBV25-1	TRBJ2-7	NA	NA	TGTGCCAGCAGTGAATTTGCTTACGAGCAGTACTTC	CASSEFAYEQYF
TRBV27	TRBJ2-3	TRBD2	NA	TGTGCCAGCCGCCCCGCGGGAGTCAGCACAGATACGCAGTATTTT	CASRPAGVSTDTQYF
TRBV5-1	TRBJ2-7	NA	few	TGCGCCAGCAGCTTGATGGAAGGACTAACCTACGAGCAGTACTTC	CASSLMEGLTYEQYF
TRBV29-1	TRBJ2-1	TRBD2	NA	TGCAGCGTTGAACTAGCGGGGTCCCAAGAGACCCAGTTCTTC	CSVELAGSQETQFF
TRBV20-1	TRBJ2-1	NA	NA	TGCAGTGCTCGGCCCGCTGGGCTCAATGAGCAGTTCTTC	CSARPAGLNEQFF
TRBV5-1	TRBJ2-7	NA	NA	TGCGCCAGCAGCTTGGACCCCGGAGTTTTGGGCGAGCAGTACTTC	CASSLDPGVLGEQYF
TRBV5-5	TRBJ2-1	NA	NA	TGTGCCAGCAGCGTATTGACTGGGTACAATGAGCAGTTCTTC	CASSVLTGYNEQFF
TRBV28	TRBJ2-3	NA	few	TGTGCCAGCAACCTCGCTTTCGGCGGGGGCGTCGTGGGCACAGATACGCAGTATTTT	CASNLAFGGGVVGTDTQYF
TRBV20-1	TRBJ2-1	NA	once	TGCAGTGCTAGAGATCCTATAGGAGCGGGTGGGTATAATGAGCAGTTCTTC	CSARDPIGAGGYNEQFF
TRBV15	TRBJ2-1	NA	NA	TGTGCCACCAGCAGCACTAGATCCTCCTACAATGAGCAGTTCTTC	CATSSTRSSYNEQFF
TRBV3-1	TRBJ2-7	NA	NA	TGTGCCAGCAGCTGGGCAGGGCCCTACGAGCAGTACTTC	CASSWAGPYEQYF
TRBV10-3	TRBJ2-3	NA	NA	TGTGCCATCAGTGGGGGAGAGGGATCCACAGATACGCAGTATTTT	CAISGGEGSTDTQYF
TRBV27	TRBJ2-5	TRBD2	NA	TGTGCCAGCAGTACTCGGGGACCGGGACTAGCGGGAGTAGAGGAGACCCAGTACTTC	CASSTRGPGLAGVEETQYF
TRBV6-5	TRBJ1-5	NA	NA	TGTGCCAGCAGCAGAACGGACGGTCGAAATCAGCCCCAGCATTTT	CASSRTDGRNQPQHF
TRBV4-3	TRBJ2-7	NA	NA	TGCGCCAGCAGCGCCAGCTTCAACAGGGGACTGAGCTCCTACGAGCAGTACTTC	CASSASFNRGLSSYEQYF
TRBV20-1	TRBJ2-4	NA	NA	TGCAGTGCTAGAGATCGCAGGGGCTTCGAAAACATTCAGTACTTC	CSARDRRGFENIQYF
TRBV5-1	TRBJ2-5	NA	NA	TGCGCCAGCGGGTTCGGTTCCCAAGAGACCCAGTACTTC	CASGFGSQETQYF
TRBV7-2	TRBJ2-6	TRBD1	few	TGTGCCAGCAGCATAGGACAGGGGCGCAACTCTGGGGCCAACGTCCTGACTTTC	CASSIGQGRNSGANVLTF
TRBV9	TRBJ2-3	NA	NA	TGTGCCAGCAGCGTAGCCCTGCACACAGATACGCAGTATTTT	CASSVALHTDTQYF
TRBV7-6	TRBJ2-5	TRBD2	NA	TGTGCCAGCAGCTTAGGGCTGAAGAGCGCGGGGGGTTGGGAGACCCAGTACTTC	CASSLGLKSAGGWETQYF
TRBV5-1	TRBJ2-4	NA	NA	TGCGCCAGCAGCTTTAACCCGGAAAACATTCAGTACTTC	CASSFNPENIQYF